This is a list of T cell receptor beta chains from one sample in a study of blood T cell repertoires in COVID-19. Assay used: immunoSEQ multiplex PCR; TCRdb lists only in-frame clones, some missing. The sample has approximately 74,000 clones, approximately 83% seen once. The source material was peripheral blood. The receptors originated from a man older than 75 with active or convalescent COVID-19. CDR3s include the opening cysteine and the closing phenylalanine or tryptophan. D genes are given only for firm matches. Size is omitted from some rows. Given values are once, few, many or a class for expanded clones.

>TRBD2|NA|TRBV30|TRBJ2-3
CAWSVLAGGPDTQYF
TGTGCCTGGAGTGTACTAGCGGGGGGGCCAGATACGCAGTATTTT
>TRBD1|NA|TRBV7-9|TRBJ2-3
CASNRQGLRTDTQYF
TGTGCCAGCAACAGACAGGGCCTAAGGACGGATACGCAGTATTTT
>TRBD1|NA|TRBV5-1|TRBJ1-2
CASSPEWTGEGYTF
TGCGCCAGCAGCCCCGAATGGACAGGGGAGGGCTACACCTTC
>NA|NA|TRBV21-1|TRBJ1-2
CASSKALPGQGKDGYTF
TGTGCCAGCAGCAAAGCTTTGCCGGGACAGGGAAAAGATGGCTACACCTTC
>NA|NA|TRBV21-1|TRBJ1-5
CASSRGGNQPQHF
TGTGCCAGCAGCAGGGGGGGGAATCAGCCCCAGCATTTT
>NA|NA|TRBV7-2|TRBJ1-2
CASKQPGHYGYTF
TGTGCCAGCAAACAACCAGGGCACTATGGCTACACCTTC
>NA|NA|TRBV19|TRBJ2-7
CASSTSTGPYEQYF
TGTGCCAGTAGTACCTCGACAGGTCCCTACGAGCAGTACTTC
>TRBD2|NA|TRBV7-8|TRBJ2-1
CASSLRTSWDEQFF
TGTGCCAGCAGCCTGCGGACTAGTTGGGATGAGCAGTTCTTC
>NA|NA|TRBV6-5|TRBJ1-2
CASSYTPDSYYGYTF
TGTGCCAGCAGTTACACCCCGGACAGCTACTATGGCTACACCTTC
>NA|NA|TRBV10-3|TRBJ2-7
CAISEGGVAYEQYF
TGTGCCATCAGTGAAGGGGGGGTCGCCTACGAGCAGTACTTC
>TRBD2|NA|TRBV6-5|TRBJ2-7
CASSLRAGESYEQYF
TGTGCCAGCAGCTTAAGGGCGGGAGAGTCCTACGAGCAGTACTTC
>TRBD1|NA|TRBV7-8|TRBJ2-1
CASSRDRRHEQFF
TGTGCCAGCAGCCGGGACAGAAGGCATGAGCAGTTCTTC
>TRBD2|NA|TRBV6-2/TRBV6-3|TRBJ2-2
CASSYGLAGGELFF
TGTGCCAGCAGTTACGGCCTAGCGGGAGGGGAGCTGTTTTTT
>NA|once|TRBV29-1|TRBJ2-3
CSVSANTDTQYF
TGCAGCGTATCCGCGAACACAGATACGCAGTATTTT
>TRBD1|NA|TRBV6-5|TRBJ1-6
CASRLRQGTNSPLHF
TGTGCCAGCAGATTACGACAGGGGACGAATTCACCCCTCCACTTT
>NA|NA|TRBV19|TRBJ1-3
CASSIRTSGNTIYF
TGTGCCAGTAGTATACGGACTTCTGGAAACACCATATATTTT
>TRBD1|NA|TRBV6-5|TRBJ2-1
CASRGQGTGVNEQFF
TGTGCCAGCAGGGGACAAGGGACAGGGGTCAATGAGCAGTTCTTC
>NA|NA|TRBV21-1|TRBJ2-3
CASEQGPGNTDTQYF
TGTGCCAGCGAGCAAGGGCCAGGGAACACAGATACGCAGTATTTT
>NA|NA|TRBV6-5|TRBJ2-6
CASSYRGSGANVLTF
TGTGCCAGCAGTTACCGAGGTTCTGGGGCCAACGTCCTGACTTTC
>TRBD1|NA|TRBV5-4|TRBJ1-1
CASSWGTGGITEAFF
TGTGCCAGCAGCTGGGGGACAGGGGGAATCACTGAAGCTTTCTTT
>NA|once|TRBV4-3|TRBJ1-2
CASSQAREEGFRGYTF
TGCGCCAGCAGCCAAGCCCGGGAGGAGGGCTTTCGGGGCTACACCTTC
>TRBD1|few|TRBV6-2/TRBV6-3|TRBJ1-1
CASSYLSGTGVSGTEAFF
TGTGCCAGCAGTTATCTTTCCGGGACAGGGGTATCGGGCACTGAAGCTTTCTTT
>TRBD1|NA|TRBV5-1|TRBJ2-2
CASSYRTGFGGELFF
TGCGCCAGCAGCTACCGGACAGGCTTTGGCGGGGAGCTGTTTTTT
>TRBD1|NA|TRBV18|TRBJ2-7
CASSPGTGVHEQYF
TGTGCCAGCTCACCCGGGACAGGGGTCCACGAGCAGTACTTC
>NA|once|TRBV19|TRBJ2-5
CASSPRHNWETQYF
TGTGCCAGTAGTCCAAGACACAATTGGGAGACCCAGTACTTC
>TRBD1|once|TRBV6-5|TRBJ1-2
CASSRNRGQGYGYTF
TGTGCCAGCAGCCGAAACAGGGGGCAGGGCTATGGCTACACCTTC
>NA|NA|TRBV2|TRBJ2-5
CASSGQRGGQETQYF
TGTGCCAGCAGTGGTCAAAGGGGGGGACAAGAGACCCAGTACTTC
>NA|few|TRBV14|TRBJ1-2
CASSQDLRGRGYTF
TGTGCCAGCAGCCAAGATTTAAGGGGCCGTGGCTACACCTTC
>TRBD2|NA|TRBV27|TRBJ2-3
CASSRTSSDTQYF
TGTGCCAGCAGCCGGACTAGCAGCGATACGCAGTATTTT
>NA|NA|TRBV5-1|TRBJ1-2
CASSFLAGSYGYTF
TGCGCCAGCAGCTTCCTTGCGGGGAGCTATGGCTACACCTTC
>NA|NA|TRBV7-2|TRBJ2-7
CASSRSTGREQYF
TGTGCCAGCAGCCGAAGTACAGGACGCGAGCAGTACTTC
>NA|NA|TRBV28|TRBJ2-7
CASSSGQRVEQYF
TGTGCCAGCAGTTCGGGACAACGGGTCGAGCAGTACTTC
>TRBD2|NA|TRBV11-2|TRBJ2-3
CASSFSGRGTDTQYF
TGTGCCAGCAGCTTTAGCGGGAGGGGCACAGATACGCAGTATTTT
>TRBD2|NA|TRBV19|TRBJ2-3
CASSMWLAGTDTQYF
TGTGCCAGTAGTATGTGGCTAGCGGGCACAGATACGCAGTATTTT
>NA|NA|TRBV6-5|TRBJ1-5
CASSSSPGQPQHF
TGTGCCAGCAGCTCCTCCCCCGGTCAGCCCCAGCATTTT
>TRBD2|NA|TRBV29-1|TRBJ2-2
CSVRVFREGHTNTGELFF
TGCAGCGTTCGGGTCTTTCGGGAGGGACACACGAACACCGGGGAGCTGTTTTTT
>NA|once|TRBV19|TRBJ1-4
CASSNRAGEEKLFF
TGTGCCAGTAGTAATCGTGCAGGGGAGGAAAAACTGTTTTTT
>NA|NA|TRBV6-6|TRBJ1-5
CASSLQGLTQPQHF
TGTGCCAGCAGTTTGCAGGGGTTGACTCAGCCCCAGCATTTT
>NA|once|TRBV5-5|TRBJ2-3
CASSLLGSPTDTQYF
TGTGCCAGCAGCTTGTTGGGCAGCCCCACAGATACGCAGTATTTT
>NA|NA|TRBV29-1|TRBJ1-2
CSANTRQTNYGYTF
TGCAGCGCTAATACGAGACAGACTAACTATGGCTACACCTTC
>NA|NA|TRBV29-1|TRBJ2-5
CSVKRSGDTQYF
TGCAGCGTGAAGCGATCGGGGGACACCCAGTACTTC
>TRBD2|NA|TRBV27|TRBJ2-4
CASSLVSGLAAKNIQYF
TGTGCCAGCAGTTTAGTATCAGGACTAGCGGCAAAAAACATTCAGTACTTC
>TRBD2|few|TRBV4-2|TRBJ2-7
CASSHTIAGGSSYEQYF
TGTGCCAGCAGCCACACTATAGCGGGAGGGAGCTCCTACGAGCAGTACTTC
>TRBD1|few|TRBV3-1/TRBV3-2|TRBJ1-3
CASTLAGQSGNTIYF
TGTGCCAGCACCTTGGCGGGACAGAGTGGAAACACCATATATTTT
>NA|NA|TRBV3-1/TRBV3-2|TRBJ2-5
CASSQERETQYF
TGTGCCAGCAGCCAAGAGAGGGAGACCCAGTACTTC
>NA|NA|TRBV6-5|TRBJ1-5
CASSPSAGQPQHF
TGTGCCAGCAGCCCCAGCGCGGGTCAGCCCCAGCATTTT
>NA|NA|TRBV10-2|TRBJ1-6
CASSVKQGSPLHF
TGCGCCAGCAGCGTGAAACAGGGTTCACCCCTCCACTTT
>TRBD1|NA|TRBV30|TRBJ1-2
CAWADRGDYGYTF
TGTGCCTGGGCCGACAGGGGGGACTATGGCTACACCTTC
>TRBD1|NA|TRBV28|TRBJ1-6
CASTGQGDNSPLHF
TGTGCCAGCACCGGACAGGGGGACAATTCACCCCTCCACTTT
>TRBD2|few|TRBV27|TRBJ2-2
CASSASGRSLAGELFF
TGTGCCAGCAGCGCTAGCGGGAGGTCCCTTGCCGGGGAGCTGTTTTTT